These T cell receptor beta chains were read from a single sample in a study of OX40 agonist ivuxolimab in advanced cancers. The assay was immunoSEQ multiplex PCR, and TCRdb's table has in-frame clones only and misses some. Of about 54,000 clones detected, about 89% appear once; the ten largest clones hold approximately 1.4%. The sequencing here drew on CD4+ or CD8+ T cells sorted from blood, taken in a trial of the OX40 agonist ivuxolimab. These TCRs come from an adult with an advanced solid tumor such as melanoma, head and neck, liver or kidney cancer. Each CDR3 is given with its conserved first and last residue. D genes are given only for firm matches. Expanded clones get a size class; other rows say once, few or many, or leave the size out.

v_call: TRBV5-1; d_call: NA; clone_size: NA; j_call: TRBJ1-2; cdr3_nt: TGCGCCAGCAGCTTGGCCGAGGGGGATCGGGGCTACACCTTC; cdr3_aa: CASSLAEGDRGYTF
v_call: TRBV6-5; d_call: NA; clone_size: NA; j_call: TRBJ2-3; cdr3_nt: TGTGCCAGCAGTTCCCTTGGAAGGCAGTATTTT; cdr3_aa: CASSSLGRQYF
v_call: TRBV10-1; d_call: TRBD2; clone_size: NA; j_call: TRBJ2-7; cdr3_nt: TGCGCCAGCAGTGGTGGGACTAGCGGGTTACTCTACGAGCAGTACTTC; cdr3_aa: CASSGGTSGLLYEQYF
v_call: TRBV7-3; d_call: NA; clone_size: NA; j_call: TRBJ2-7; cdr3_nt: TGTGCCAGCAGTCCCACCCCTGAGGTGAGACAGTACTTC; cdr3_aa: CASSPTPEVRQYF
v_call: TRBV7-9; d_call: NA; clone_size: NA; j_call: TRBJ1-3; cdr3_nt: TGTGCCAGCAGCCCAGCGTCCCGCTCTGGAAACACCATATATTTT; cdr3_aa: CASSPASRSGNTIYF
v_call: TRBV28; d_call: NA; clone_size: NA; j_call: TRBJ1-1; cdr3_nt: TGTGCCAGCAGTTCCGCCTGGGGGGCGCGTACTGAAGCTTTCTTT; cdr3_aa: CASSSAWGARTEAFF
v_call: TRBV6-6; d_call: NA; clone_size: NA; j_call: TRBJ1-2; cdr3_nt: TGTGCCAGCAGGGAGGGGGGGCTGAACTATGGCTACACCTTC; cdr3_aa: CASREGGLNYGYTF
v_call: TRBV7-6; d_call: NA; clone_size: NA; j_call: TRBJ2-2; cdr3_nt: TGTGCCAGCAGCTTAGGGACGAACACCGGGGAGCTGTTTTTT; cdr3_aa: CASSLGTNTGELFF
v_call: TRBV6-6; d_call: NA; clone_size: NA; j_call: TRBJ1-2; cdr3_nt: TGTGCCAGCAGGCCCTCTCGAGATCGTCCTTATGGCTACACCTTC; cdr3_aa: CASRPSRDRPYGYTF
v_call: TRBV2; d_call: TRBD1; clone_size: NA; j_call: TRBJ1-4; cdr3_nt: TGTGCCAGCACAGGGACAGGAACCGAAAAACTGTTTTTT; cdr3_aa: CASTGTGTEKLFF
v_call: TRBV7-8; d_call: NA; clone_size: NA; j_call: TRBJ2-1; cdr3_nt: TGTGCCAGCAGCTTAGCGGCGACCCGTGGTGAGCAGTTCTTC; cdr3_aa: CASSLAATRGEQFF
v_call: TRBV5-1; d_call: NA; clone_size: NA; j_call: TRBJ2-3; cdr3_nt: TGCGCCAGCAGCCCTTTGGGTGTGGATACGCAGTATTTT; cdr3_aa: CASSPLGVDTQYF
v_call: TRBV27; d_call: NA; clone_size: NA; j_call: TRBJ1-5; cdr3_nt: TGTGCCAGCAGCCCAGGGGCGGGGGGGCGTAGCAATCAGCCCCAGCATTTT; cdr3_aa: CASSPGAGGRSNQPQHF
v_call: TRBV5-1; d_call: NA; clone_size: NA; j_call: TRBJ2-7; cdr3_nt: TGCGCCAGCAGCTTACGGACTTCTAGCTCCTACGAGCAGTACTTC; cdr3_aa: CASSLRTSSSYEQYF
v_call: TRBV15; d_call: NA; clone_size: NA; j_call: TRBJ1-1; cdr3_nt: TGTGCCACCAGCAGAGAGGATGGATACGAAGCTTTCTTT; cdr3_aa: CATSREDGYEAFF
v_call: TRBV10-1; d_call: NA; clone_size: NA; j_call: TRBJ2-1; cdr3_nt: TGCGCCAGCAGCATAAACAGGGAACGGGAGCAGTTCTTC; cdr3_aa: CASSINREREQFF
v_call: TRBV6-1; d_call: NA; clone_size: NA; j_call: TRBJ2-1; cdr3_nt: TGTGCCAGCAGTGAAGGGCTGTGGGATGAGCAGTTCTTC; cdr3_aa: CASSEGLWDEQFF
v_call: TRBV10-1; d_call: TRBD2; clone_size: once; j_call: TRBJ2-3; cdr3_nt: TGCGCCAGCAGTCGAGGGACTAGCGGGAGGGCCGCCACAGATACGCAGTATTTT; cdr3_aa: CASSRGTSGRAATDTQYF
v_call: TRBV2; d_call: TRBD2; clone_size: NA; j_call: TRBJ2-5; cdr3_nt: TGTGCCAGCAGTCCTCGGGGGGGGCATGAGACCCAGTACTTC; cdr3_aa: CASSPRGGHETQYF
v_call: TRBV28; d_call: NA; clone_size: NA; j_call: TRBJ1-4; cdr3_nt: TGTGCCAGCACCCCAGTTGTGGGAAAACTGTTTTTT; cdr3_aa: CASTPVVGKLFF
v_call: TRBV4-1; d_call: NA; clone_size: NA; j_call: TRBJ1-4; cdr3_nt: TGCGCCAGCAGCCAGTGGAGGGTGGGGAAGGAAAAACTGTTTTTT; cdr3_aa: CASSQWRVGKEKLFF
v_call: TRBV18; d_call: TRBD1; clone_size: NA; j_call: TRBJ1-6; cdr3_nt: TGTGCCAGCTCACTTGTTATAACTCGGGACAGTTATTCACCCCTCCACTTT; cdr3_aa: CASSLVITRDSYSPLHF
v_call: TRBV30; d_call: NA; clone_size: NA; j_call: TRBJ1-3; cdr3_nt: TGTGCCTGGAGCTTCGGGGGGGGTAGAAACACCATATATTTT; cdr3_aa: CAWSFGGGRNTIYF
v_call: TRBV11-2; d_call: NA; clone_size: NA; j_call: TRBJ2-7; cdr3_nt: TGTGCCAGCAGCTTAGATCTATTGGGCTTAGAGCAGTACTTC; cdr3_aa: CASSLDLLGLEQYF
v_call: TRBV30; d_call: NA; clone_size: NA; j_call: TRBJ1-5; cdr3_nt: TGTGCCTGGGCCCCGGGGAAAAATAGCAATCAGCCCCAGCATTTT; cdr3_aa: CAWAPGKNSNQPQHF
v_call: TRBV2; d_call: NA; clone_size: NA; j_call: TRBJ1-2; cdr3_nt: TGTGCCAGCATAGAGGACGTAGGTGGCTACACCTTC; cdr3_aa: CASIEDVGGYTF
v_call: TRBV27; d_call: TRBD1; clone_size: NA; j_call: TRBJ1-2; cdr3_nt: TGTGCCAGCAGACGACAGGGGAGGACCTATGGCTACACCTTC; cdr3_aa: CASRRQGRTYGYTF
v_call: TRBV28; d_call: TRBD1; clone_size: NA; j_call: TRBJ1-1; cdr3_nt: TGTGCCAGCAGCGAAACCGGGACAGGGGTAATTGGGAACACTGAAGCTTTCTTT; cdr3_aa: CASSETGTGVIGNTEAFF
v_call: TRBV6-5; d_call: NA; clone_size: NA; j_call: TRBJ1-4; cdr3_nt: TGTGCCAGCAGTTACCGGGGGGCAACTAATGAAAAACTGTTTTTT; cdr3_aa: CASSYRGATNEKLFF
v_call: TRBV6-5; d_call: NA; clone_size: NA; j_call: TRBJ2-7; cdr3_nt: TGTGCCAGCAGGGCTGGGAGCTCCTACGAGCAGTACTTC; cdr3_aa: CASRAGSSYEQYF
v_call: TRBV19; d_call: NA; clone_size: few; j_call: TRBJ2-7; cdr3_nt: TGTGCCAGTAGCGGGCTAACCTCCTACGAGCAGTACTTC; cdr3_aa: CASSGLTSYEQYF
v_call: TRBV2; d_call: NA; clone_size: NA; j_call: TRBJ2-5; cdr3_nt: TGTGCCAGCAGTGAAGCGGGGTCGGAGGAGACCCAGTACTTC; cdr3_aa: CASSEAGSEETQYF
v_call: TRBV18; d_call: TRBD2; clone_size: NA; j_call: TRBJ2-1; cdr3_nt: TGTGCCAGCTCACCACCCACTAGCGGGAGGAAGGAGCAGTTCTTC; cdr3_aa: CASSPPTSGRKEQFF
v_call: TRBV5-1; d_call: NA; clone_size: NA; j_call: TRBJ1-1; cdr3_nt: TGCGCCAGCAGCTTGGATGACAGTCGGACTGAAGCTTTCTTT; cdr3_aa: CASSLDDSRTEAFF
v_call: TRBV7-2; d_call: NA; clone_size: NA; j_call: TRBJ2-2; cdr3_nt: TGTGCCAGCAGCTTACAGGGAAACACCGGGGAGCTGTTTTTT; cdr3_aa: CASSLQGNTGELFF
v_call: TRBV18; d_call: TRBD1; clone_size: NA; j_call: TRBJ2-5; cdr3_nt: TGTGCCAGCTCACCGAGACAGGGGGCTAGAGAGACCCAGTACTTC; cdr3_aa: CASSPRQGARETQYF
v_call: TRBV19; d_call: NA; clone_size: NA; j_call: TRBJ1-5; cdr3_nt: TGTGCCAGTTCCTCATGGGGCAGGGGCCCGCATCAGCCCCAGCATTTT; cdr3_aa: CASSSWGRGPHQPQHF
v_call: TRBV7-2; d_call: NA; clone_size: once; j_call: TRBJ2-7; cdr3_nt: TGTGCCAGCAGCTTAGATTACAGTTGGACTTACGAGCAGTACTTC; cdr3_aa: CASSLDYSWTYEQYF
v_call: TRBV6-5; d_call: TRBD1; clone_size: NA; j_call: TRBJ1-1; cdr3_nt: TGTGCCAGCAGTCGGCTACGACAGGGTAATACTGAAGCTTTCTTT; cdr3_aa: CASSRLRQGNTEAFF
v_call: TRBV30; d_call: NA; clone_size: NA; j_call: TRBJ1-3; cdr3_nt: TGTGCCTGGAGACCGGGACCCCCTGGAAACACCATATATTTT; cdr3_aa: CAWRPGPPGNTIYF
v_call: TRBV19; d_call: NA; clone_size: NA; j_call: TRBJ1-1; cdr3_nt: TGTGCCAGTAGTCCCCCCGGGGAGAACACTGAAGCTTTCTTT; cdr3_aa: CASSPPGENTEAFF
v_call: TRBV28; d_call: NA; clone_size: NA; j_call: TRBJ2-5; cdr3_nt: TGTGCCAGCACCGGACCCGGTTTGGTCCAGTACTTC; cdr3_aa: CASTGPGLVQYF
v_call: TRBV28; d_call: NA; clone_size: NA; j_call: TRBJ1-5; cdr3_nt: TGTGCCAGCAGAAAAATGGATCAGCCCCAGCATTTT; cdr3_aa: CASRKMDQPQHF
v_call: TRBV5-1; d_call: NA; clone_size: NA; j_call: TRBJ2-5; cdr3_nt: TGCGCCAGCACCCCGGGACCGCCGGGGGAGCAGTACTTC; cdr3_aa: CASTPGPPGEQYF
v_call: TRBV7-8; d_call: TRBD1; clone_size: NA; j_call: TRBJ1-1; cdr3_nt: TGTGCCAGCAGCGCCCGGGACAGTTCTGAAGCTTTCTTT; cdr3_aa: CASSARDSSEAFF
v_call: TRBV11-2; d_call: TRBD1; clone_size: NA; j_call: TRBJ1-3; cdr3_nt: TGTGCCAGCAGCTTCACAGGACAGGCCGAGATACGAAGCACCATATATTTT; cdr3_aa: CASSFTGQAEIRSTIYF
v_call: TRBV18; d_call: TRBD1; clone_size: NA; j_call: TRBJ2-7; cdr3_nt: TGTGCCAGCTCAACTGGACAGGGAAGCTCCTACGAGCAGTACTTC; cdr3_aa: CASSTGQGSSYEQYF
v_call: TRBV28; d_call: NA; clone_size: NA; j_call: TRBJ1-5; cdr3_nt: TGTGCCGCGAATTTATCCAATCAGCCCCAGCATTTT; cdr3_aa: CAANLSNQPQHF
v_call: TRBV6-1; d_call: TRBD1; clone_size: NA; j_call: TRBJ2-1; cdr3_nt: TGTGCCAGCAGTGATGGGACAGCCCTTACCTACAATGAGCAGTTCTTC; cdr3_aa: CASSDGTALTYNEQFF
v_call: TRBV29-1; d_call: TRBD1; clone_size: NA; j_call: TRBJ1-2; cdr3_nt: TGCAGCGTTGGAACCGGACAGGGAAGAGGCTACACCTTC; cdr3_aa: CSVGTGQGRGYTF
v_call: TRBV5-1; d_call: TRBD2; clone_size: NA; j_call: TRBJ2-1; cdr3_nt: TGCGCCAGCAGCAAGAGGACTAGCGGGACCTACAATGAGCAGTTCTTC; cdr3_aa: CASSKRTSGTYNEQFF
v_call: TRBV30; d_call: TRBD1; clone_size: NA; j_call: TRBJ1-6; cdr3_nt: TGTGCCACCTCTGGACAGGGTAATTCACCCCTCCACTTT; cdr3_aa: CATSGQGNSPLHF
v_call: TRBV29-1; d_call: NA; clone_size: NA; j_call: TRBJ2-3; cdr3_nt: TGCAGCGTTCGTCAGGGGAGCACAGATACGCAGTATTTT; cdr3_aa: CSVRQGSTDTQYF
v_call: TRBV4-1; d_call: TRBD2; clone_size: NA; j_call: TRBJ2-1; cdr3_nt: TGCGCCAGCAGCCAAGATATGACTAGCAGTTACAATGAGCAGTTCTTC; cdr3_aa: CASSQDMTSSYNEQFF
v_call: TRBV5-1; d_call: NA; clone_size: NA; j_call: TRBJ1-3; cdr3_nt: TGCGCCAGCAGCTTGTTCTCGGCATCGGGAAACACCATATATTTT; cdr3_aa: CASSLFSASGNTIYF
v_call: TRBV7-3; d_call: NA; clone_size: NA; j_call: TRBJ2-2; cdr3_nt: TGTGCCAGCAGCACTGGGGGCGCGAACACCGGGGAGCTGTTTTTT; cdr3_aa: CASSTGGANTGELFF
v_call: TRBV6-1; d_call: NA; clone_size: NA; j_call: TRBJ2-5; cdr3_nt: TGTGCCAGCAGTGAAGCAGGCACTCTCAGGGAGACCCAGTACTTC; cdr3_aa: CASSEAGTLRETQYF
v_call: TRBV5-8; d_call: NA; clone_size: NA; j_call: TRBJ1-5; cdr3_nt: TGTGCCAGCAGTTGGGGACGGAACAATCAGCCCCAGCATTTT; cdr3_aa: CASSWGRNNQPQHF
v_call: TRBV10-3; d_call: NA; clone_size: NA; j_call: TRBJ2-3; cdr3_nt: TGTGCCATCAGAGGCTGGTCGGGCACAGATACGCAGTATTTT; cdr3_aa: CAIRGWSGTDTQYF
v_call: TRBV30; d_call: TRBD2; clone_size: NA; j_call: TRBJ2-5; cdr3_nt: TGTGCCTGGAGTACTAGCGGGGGGATTGGAGAGACCCAGTACTTC; cdr3_aa: CAWSTSGGIGETQYF